This T cell receptor beta chain was identified during a study of cytomegalovirus exposure and HLA in healthy donors (dated by TCRdb to about 2017). Context from the whole study: An earlier analysis of approximately 590 of the donors reported roughly 300 Gb of sequence data and approximately 110 million unique TCR beta sequences from some 180 million T cells. Donor age, sex, ethnicity and CMV serostatus were compiled alongside the repertoire data. Because of strong linkage in the cohort, roughly five DR-DQ haplotypes were treated as single units for association and clustering. Among the roughly 400 genotyped donors, around 79% belonged to the genetic ancestry cluster associated with self-reported Caucasian donors. All discovery cohort repertoires had been generated using a single sequencing platform. Rather than using new phenotypic data, the later analysis identified candidate immune exposures from TCR beta sequences and from how often those sequences occurred across donors. An earlier analysis of 587 of the donors used high-throughput TCR beta sequencing to judge whether each TCR beta V gene segment behaved as functional or pseudogenic. Among some 400 genotyped donors of the cohort, an average of approximately 200,000 unique TCR beta nucleotide sequences was sequenced per donor, of which about 18% were non-productive. The number of typed donors differed by locus: about 620-640 for A, B, C, DRB1 and DQB1; some 540 for DQA1; around 610 for DPA1; and some 450 for DPB1. Genome-wide SNP genotypes for about three fifths of the roughly 700 donors were used in a later genetic analysis, which treated that subset as a discovery cohort. A separate validation cohort of approximately 120 different subjects was used in addition to the roughly 700-subject first cohort. The study combined high-throughput TCR immunosequencing, statistical association of individual TCRs with disease status, and machine learning to predict cytomegalovirus infection status. The aim of the study was to test whether cataloging public T cell receptors could identify signatures of past pathogen exposure. Roughly 300 gigabases of sequencing data and around 85 million unique TCR sequences made up an early release that covered around 640 HLA-typed donors. To study patterns of TCR occurrence, a later analysis re-analyzed previously published TCR beta repertoires from under 750 donors and added high-resolution HLA genotyping. Using immunosequencing, the study profiled T cell repertoires from 666 subjects and related those repertoires to cytomegalovirus serostatus. Class I and class II HLA loci were covered by the typing at four-digit resolution.

Beyond this particular receptor, the publication reports: A later analysis found that HLA-associated TCR beta chains were more clonally expanded and had lower generation probabilities than equally common non-associated chains. According to a later analysis, parvovirus B19, influenza, CMV and Epstein-Barr virus appeared linked to several top co-occurrence clusters. Presence/absence analyses assumed roughly uniform sequencing depth across donors, an assumption that may not hold. The sequencing pipeline was judged likely to have produced a cluster of highly shared sequence variants as a technical artifact. Cytomegalovirus status was reported to be diagnosed by the classifier with high specificity and sensitivity in both the original and validation cohorts. A later analysis found that TCR association rates varied across HLA loci, with DRB1 alleles showing the most associated TCRs and HLA-C alleles the fewest. While some public TCRs were present in many individuals, most TCR sequences turned up only very rarely across donors. The 87-base-pair reads could not distinguish some IMGT-functional V segments, including TRBV6-2 and TRBV6-3, so those segments were excluded. Most CMV-associated TCR beta chains appeared to be HLA-restricted in a later analysis, and the HLA associations seemed to be driven largely by CMV exposure. Roughly 17 rarely observed V segments, including chromosome 9 orphons, were excluded from the earlier analysis of several hundred of the donors because counts were too low. An association between a missense DCLRE1C variant and V-gene and J-gene trimming of TCR beta chains was found in a later genetic analysis and replicated in an independent cohort. Because some donors lacked HLA typing at each locus, the association tests relied only on the typed subset. A further reported finding was that TCR beta sequences accurately predicted the HLA-A and HLA-B alleles for most subjects in the first cohort. The study listed 170 or so TCR beta chains as associated with cytomegalovirus. Immune exposure information for the cohort was limited to CMV serostatus. An earlier analysis of approximately 570 of the donors showed that most TCR beta V segments appeared in productive rearrangements either about 90% or about 30% of the time, which broadly matched IMGT annotations. The authors suggested that the approach could potentially be extended to other disease states and immunological phenotypes. A later analysis associated 17,000 or so TCR beta sequences with specific HLA alleles at a false discovery rate of 0.05. When HLA alleles, especially DR and DQ, strongly co-occurred, attributing TCR associations to individual alleles was difficult. Correlated functional status among segregating V segments might be attributable to linkage disequilibrium, but an unknown experimental factor could not be ruled out. A few of the identified cytomegalovirus-associated TCR beta chains were confirmed in vitro to be specific for cytomegalovirus antigens. According to a later genetic analysis, donors in an Asian-associated ancestry cluster had fewer N-insertions in productive TCRs than the approximately 710-donor mean. This cohort had only TCR beta chains sequenced, and the lack of alpha or paired-chain data limited which features could be detected.

Libraries were constructed by the immunoSEQ multiplex PCR assay. The multiplex PCR relied on a mix of 60 forward primers for TCR Vbeta segments and 13 reverse primers for TCR Jbeta segments. A multiplex PCR assay on genomic DNA amplified the CDR3 region of rearranged TCR beta genes. Amplified TCR beta libraries were sequenced as 87-base-pair reads on the Illumina HiSeq System. Per the original workflow: A later analysis tallied around 80 million unique TCR beta chains across the roughly 610 repertoires, and approximately 11 million of those chains were shared by two or more donors. Raw reads were error-corrected and collapsed into unique sequences with a nearest-neighbor algorithm that merged closely related sequences to remove PCR and sequencing errors. CDR3 sequences were aligned to IMGT reference sequences to assign V, D and J gene segments. For a sequence to be retained, at least a six-nucleotide match to both a V gene segment and a J gene segment was required. A rearrangement was called productive if the CDR3 had no stop codons and remained in frame with V and J, and every other rearrangement was called non-productive. Following IMGT convention, CDR3 was defined as the stretch from the second conserved V-encoded cysteine up to the conserved J-encoded phenylalanine. Sequences without an unambiguous match to a single V gene segment were excluded from the earlier analysis of approximately 600 of the donors. An earlier analysis of 587 of the donors classified V segments as functional when productive rearrangements were above 56.7% and as segregating when the standard deviation between donors was above 5%. To diagnose cytomegalovirus status from the catalog of TCR beta chain sequences, a statistical classification framework was built. In a later analysis, V and J genes were assigned by comparing TCR nucleotide sequences against IMGT/GENE-DB human TR gene sequences. In a later analysis, CDR3 sequences and most-parsimonious VDJ recombination scenarios were assigned using the TCRdist pipeline. In a later analysis, each TCR beta chain was defined by its CDR3 amino acid sequence together with its V-gene family, and reads without a unique V-gene family were excluded. As a way to deal with suspected cross-contamination and a sequencing artifact, a later analysis dropped hundreds of nucleotide sequences that were highly shared and had low generation probability. In a later analysis, a clonal expansion index was calculated for each public chain from normalized within-repertoire ranks of inferred template counts. In a later analysis, generation probabilities were computed using a VDJ recombination model fitted to out-of-frame rearrangements, and the results were checked against IGoR. In a later analysis, TCR-TCR, TCR-HLA and TCR-CMV co-occurrence was scored with hypergeometric tests, and a repertoire-size bias correction was applied to TCR pairs. A later analysis estimated false discovery rates by permuting HLA or CMV assignments 20 times. A later analysis grouped co-occurring TCRs with DBSCAN, adding TCRdist sequence similarity when clustering within HLA-allele-positive subsets. Repertoires with fewer than 30,000 or more than 120,000 public chains, plus five repertoires with anomalous nucleotide sharing, were excluded from co-occurrence clustering. Imported from immuneACCESS, the table was reduced by TCRdb to in-frame sequences with V and J called. These copies leave out some clones; in studies compared against another copy, an unresolved V gene accounts for under half, and the cause of the remainder is not known. That table gives V, J and clone size, and the DNA gave D and trimming. The sample profile shows around 170,000 clones; around four fifths of them were found once. The ten largest clones capture 1.4% of the sample.

In this sample, this clone turned up a few times. Its antigen remains unidentified. Base qualities are not provided; no much larger clone lies one nucleotide away. The cohort was made up of around 720 healthy bone marrow donors. At the time of sampling, all cohort members were nominally healthy, though unrecorded immune exposures were likely present. The donor was CMV seronegative and belonged to the group of over 350 seronegative cohort members. Every donor gave a peripheral blood sample, and the peripheral blood mononuclear cells from that sample were used for TCR beta sequencing. The Qiagen DNeasy Blood Extraction Kit was used to extract genomic DNA from the blood cell samples. As encoded in the germline V gene, CDR1 is SGHNT while CDR2 is YENEEA. Deletion took 5 bases off V and 5 bases off J, with a span of 13 bases between the germline ends. The CDR3 runs 14 amino acids, cysteine and phenylalanine included. Only the CDR3 DNA is retained, 42 bases long and in frame from the first base.

The material sequenced was PBMCs. The sequence was collected from a man between 18 and 29 years old in good health and CMV-seronegative. Recombination linked TRBV11-3 to TRBJ2-1, with TRBD2 as a weak D call on 6 bases. The CDR3 region has the sequence CASSRRDLNNEQFF. The DNA sequence is given as TGTGCCAGCAGCCGCCGGGACTTGAACAATGAGCAGTTCTTC.